These T cell receptor beta chains were read from a single sample in a study of T cell repertoires in cytomegalovirus infection. These receptors lack a known antigen. TCRdb re-called the reads through MiXCR, storing one row per CDR3 protein. The sample records about 500,000 distinct CDR3 sequences, around 35% being singletons. The sample in question was cultured PBMCs, obtained from culture after CMV antigen stimulation. The receptors originated from a human donor in good health (CMV status not recorded). Some clones in this sample may be carry-over from other donors' samples. The CDR3 runs from the conserved cysteine through the conserved F or W. A D gene is named only where the DNA matches it firmly. Some rows mark clone size as missing; the rest say once, few, many or name a class of expanded clone.

CDR3 protein: CATRDLSSTDTQYF
CDR3 DNA: TGTGCCACCAGGGACCTTTCCAGCACAGATACGCAGTATTTT
V gene: TRBV19
J gene: TRBJ2-3
clone size: NA
D gene: NA
CDR3 length: 14

CDR3 protein: CASSLSSGIGTEAFF
CDR3 DNA: TGTGCCAGCAGTTTAAGTAGTGGGATTGGAACTGAAGCTTTCTTT
V gene: TRBV27
J gene: TRBJ1-1
clone size: NA
D gene: NA
CDR3 length: 15

CDR3 protein: CASSLASSGTDTQYF
CDR3 DNA: TGTGCCAGCAGTTTGGCGAGCTCGGGCACAGATACGCAGTATTTT
V gene: TRBV28
J gene: TRBJ2-3
clone size: NA
D gene: NA
CDR3 length: 15

CDR3 protein: CASSLKLLSLVLGQFF
CDR3 DNA: TGTGCCAGCAGTTTGAAACTCCTTTCGTTAGTCCTGGGGCAGTTCTTC
V gene: TRBV6-2/TRBV6-3
J gene: TRBJ2-1
clone size: many
D gene: NA
CDR3 length: 16

CDR3 protein: CASSVGNSPLHF
CDR3 DNA: TGTGCCAGCAGTGTCGGTAATTCACCCCTCCACTTT
V gene: TRBV25-1
J gene: TRBJ1-6
clone size: NA
D gene: NA
CDR3 length: 12

CDR3 protein: CASRGQLGDSPLHF
CDR3 DNA: TGTGCCAGCCGGGGACAGTTGGGGGATTCACCCCTCCACTTT
V gene: TRBV7-2
J gene: TRBJ1-6
clone size: NA
D gene: TRBD1
CDR3 length: 14

CDR3 protein: CATSTPSGYTF
CDR3 DNA: TGTGCCACCAGCACCCCTAGCGGCTACACCTTC
V gene: TRBV24-1
J gene: TRBJ1-2
clone size: NA
D gene: NA
CDR3 length: 11

CDR3 protein: CASLGDFSGNTIYF
CDR3 DNA: TGTGCCAGCTTGGGGGACTTCTCTGGAAACACCATATATTTT
V gene: TRBV6-1
J gene: TRBJ1-3
clone size: many
D gene: NA
CDR3 length: 14

CDR3 protein: CATSGRDTQYF
CDR3 DNA: TGTGCCACTAGCGGGAGAGATACGCAGTATTTT
V gene: TRBV19
J gene: TRBJ2-3
clone size: NA
D gene: TRBD2
CDR3 length: 11

CDR3 protein: CASSLYVGGPDEQFF
CDR3 DNA: TGTGCCAGCAGCTTATACGTGGGAGGGCCCGATGAGCAGTTCTTC
V gene: TRBV7-2
J gene: TRBJ2-1
clone size: few
D gene: TRBD2
CDR3 length: 15